This TCR beta chain originates from a study of neurological immune-mediated disorders. TCRdb reanalysed the 5' RACE reads using MiXCR and keeps one entry per CDR3 protein. The sample consists of over 60,000 distinct CDR3 sequences, approximately 4.6% of them appearing once. Trimming left V 2 bases short and J 0 bases short, with 17 bases between. The CDR3 spans 17 residues. CDR1 is SGHRS, CDR2 YFSETQ, per germline. Ten or more counts support this clonotype. The source is a woman aged 45-65 years with multiple sclerosis. The chain links TRBV5-1 to TRBJ1-1; D is unresolved. The sequenced sample was PBMCs. CDR3 sequence reads: CASSFSQGGVLNTEAFF. CDR3 in DNA: TGCGCCAGCAGCTTTTCCCAAGGCGGAGTTCTGAACACTGAAGCTTTCTTT.